These T cell receptor beta chains were read from a single sample in a study of CD8+ T cells in alopecia areata. Using immunoSEQ multiplex PCR, the repertoire was profiled, and TCRdb retains in-frame clones only, with some absent. The sample lists over 50,000 clones, around 49% occurring once. Sequenced material: CD8+ T cells sorted from blood, taken at week 0. The receptors stem from a human donor with alopecia areata. CDR3s include the opening cysteine and the closing phenylalanine or tryptophan. D genes are given only for firm matches. Where a row states a size, it is once, few, many or the class of an expanded clone; other rows omit it.

D gene	V gene	clone size	J gene	CDR3 protein	CDR3 DNA
TRBD2	TRBV7-6	-	TRBJ2-7	CASSSELAGGAEQYF	TGTGCCAGCAGCTCCGAACTAGCGGGAGGGGCCGAGCAGTACTTC
-	TRBV7-3	-	TRBJ2-7	CASSSGPSSYEQYF	TGTGCCAGCAGCTCGGGTCCGAGCTCCTACGAGCAGTACTTC
TRBD2	TRBV29-1	few	TRBJ2-2	CSVVSGVTGELFF	TGCAGCGTTGTAAGCGGGGTAACCGGGGAGCTGTTTTTT
-	TRBV29-1	-	TRBJ2-7	CSVRLGYEQYF	TGCAGCGTCCGACTTGGGTACGAGCAGTACTTC
TRBD2	TRBV30	-	TRBJ2-1	CAWASGNSYNEQFF	TGTGCCTGGGCTAGCGGGAATTCCTACAATGAGCAGTTCTTC
TRBD1	TRBV6-5	once	TRBJ2-5	CASLGTGINQETQYF	TGTGCCAGTTTGGGGACAGGGATAAACCAAGAGACCCAGTACTTC
TRBD1	TRBV2	few	TRBJ1-4	CASWTGLNEKLFF	TGTGCCAGCTGGACAGGGTTAAATGAAAAACTGTTTTTT
-	TRBV21-1	-	TRBJ2-5	CASSISDGVFEETQYF	TGTGCCAGCAGCATATCGGACGGGGTATTCGAGGAGACCCAGTACTTC
-	TRBV9	few	TRBJ2-7	CASGGLSYEQYF	TGTGCCAGCGGCGGACTCTCCTACGAGCAGTACTTC
TRBD2	TRBV9	-	TRBJ2-5	CASSVVAGAVMETQYF	TGTGCCAGCAGCGTCGTAGCGGGAGCGGTAATGGAGACCCAGTACTTC
-	TRBV9	few	TRBJ2-1	CASSTDDFHNEQFF	TGTGCCAGCAGCACCGACGACTTTCACAATGAGCAGTTCTTC
-	TRBV2	-	TRBJ2-3	CATIKGAGGPEADTQYF	TGTGCCACTATCAAAGGGGCCGGGGGTCCGGAGGCAGATACGCAGTATTTT
-	TRBV11-2	many	TRBJ1-1	CASSLVRTEAFF	TGTGCCAGCAGCTTAGTACGAACTGAAGCTTTCTTT
-	TRBV29-1	-	TRBJ1-1	CSVDWDNAMNTEAFF	TGCAGCGTGGATTGGGACAACGCCATGAACACTGAAGCTTTCTTT
-	TRBV29-1	-	TRBJ2-2	CSVSTGELFF	TGCAGCGTGTCTACCGGGGAGCTGTTTTTT